This T cell receptor beta chain was obtained from a study of tumor and adjacent non-tumor tissue in lung cancer. This sample's RNA came from whole unsorted tissue. TCRbeta libraries were built with three rounds of nested PCR, modified from ARM-PCR. TCRdb used MiXCR to reprocess the multiplex PCR reads, holding one entry per CDR3 protein. The repertoire includes about 76,000 distinct CDR3 sequences, approximately 68% of them detected once, and roughly 12% sits in the top ten. The CDR3 spans 16 residues. Germline V CDR1 and CDR2: MNHNS, SASEGT. With V trimmed by 4 bases and J by 11 bases, 17 bases remained unmatched.

This chain joins TRBV6-1 and TRBJ2-1; 7 bases match TRBD1. The clonotype comes from a woman in her seventies with non-small cell lung cancer. Sequencing input: lung tumor tissue. Written as DNA, the CDR3 is TGTGCCAGCAGTGTTGGGAGCAGGGGGTTAGTAGATAAGCAGTTCTTC. As protein: CASSVGSRGLVDKQFF.